This T cell receptor (beta chain) was identified in a study of CD8+CD57+ T cells in acquired aplastic anemia. On the study more broadly: The sorted CD4+ and CD8+ cells yielded an average around 3 ug of DNA.

Turning to this clonotype: Its cognate antigen is unknown.

Findings and caveats of the study: Patients and controls were found to share twenty-nine CD8+ CDR3 sequences.

In patients chosen for sequencing, flow cytometry had shown CD8+CD57+ cell expansion. Severe acquired aplastic anemia was present in every patient. TCR beta VDJ combinations and CDR3 sequences were profiled from genomic DNA. MiXCR, run by TCRdb on the reads, gives a single entry per CDR3 protein. This sample carries some 180,000 distinct CDR3 sequences, nearly 65% of them seen once, and the ten largest clones take roughly 43%. The sample taken for sequencing was sorted CD4+, CD8+, or CD8+CD57+ T cells (not recorded which) from PBMCs. This clonotype was obtained from a human donor with aplastic anemia.

The CDR3 bases are TGTGCCACCAGCAGATCCTGGACAGGTGGGGCCAACGTCCTGACTTTC. It is translated as CATSRSWTGGANVLTF. The V and J genes are TRBV15 and TRBJ2-6; TRBD1 agrees at 7 bases. Germline V gene lookup returns CDR1 LNHNV and CDR2 YYDKDF (reference sequence). CDR3 length: 16 residues. V trimming: 2 bases; J trimming: 3 bases; junction bases outside the gene matches: 4. The complete variable domain, with remaining parts taken from reference TRBV15 and TRBJ2-6, reads DAMVIQNPRYQVTQFGKPVTLSCSQTLNHNVMYWYQQKSSQAPKLLFHYYDKDFNNEADTPDNFQSRRPNTSFCFLDIRSPGLGDTAMYLCATSRSWTGGANVLTFGAGSRLTVL.